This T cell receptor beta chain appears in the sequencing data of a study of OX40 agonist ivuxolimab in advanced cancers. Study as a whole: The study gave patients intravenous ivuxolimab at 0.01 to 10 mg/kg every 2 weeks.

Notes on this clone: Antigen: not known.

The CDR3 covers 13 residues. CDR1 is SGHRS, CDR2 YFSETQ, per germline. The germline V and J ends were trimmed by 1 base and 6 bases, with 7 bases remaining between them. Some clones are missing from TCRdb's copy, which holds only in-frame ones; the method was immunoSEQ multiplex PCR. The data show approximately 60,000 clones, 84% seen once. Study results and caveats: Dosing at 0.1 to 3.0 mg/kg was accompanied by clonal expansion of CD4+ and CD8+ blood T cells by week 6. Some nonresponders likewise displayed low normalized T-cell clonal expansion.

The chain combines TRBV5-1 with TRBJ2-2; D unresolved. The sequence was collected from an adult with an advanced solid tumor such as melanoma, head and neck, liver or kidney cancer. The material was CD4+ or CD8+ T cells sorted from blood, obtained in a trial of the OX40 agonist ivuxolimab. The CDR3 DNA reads TGCGCCAGCAGCTTGTGGGCACCCGGGGAGCTGTTTTTT. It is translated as CASSLWAPGELFF.